The 10 T cell receptor beta chains below were found in one sample sequenced in a study of beta chain features in type 1 diabetes (dated by TCRdb to 2017 to 2018). The library was generated by the immunoSEQ multiplex PCR assay. The High Capacity cDNA Reverse Transcription Kit was used to reverse transcribe all of the isolated RNA, meaning that expressed TCRB transcripts were what got sequenced. TCRdb mirrors the immuneACCESS table, restricted to in-frame sequences. Some clones are absent from its copies; in checked studies, under half trace to an unresolved V gene, and the reason for the others is unknown. This sample gives about 250,000 clones in total; 11% to 15% of them show up just once. Of the sample, about 0.027% is held by the ten largest clones. Sequenced material: naive CD4+ T cells from blood. The cell subset or site label, read with the paper, signifies: true naive CD4+ T cells. The receptors come from a woman between 40 and 50 years old in good health.

The sample holds a few counts of this clone. The chain links TRBV19 to TRBJ1-5; maybe TRBD1 (5 bases). Germline-derived CDR1 and CDR2 are LNHDA and SQIVND (reference sequence). The CDR3 contains 16 residues. The V and J ends lost 10 bases and 3 bases respectively, with 22 bases between them. CDR3 nucleotide sequence: TGTGCCACCGCCTGGAGGGGTGGGTGGGACAATCAGCCCCAGCATTTT. Amino acid sequence: CATAWRGGWDNQPQHF.

The chain has TRBV19 and TRBJ1-5; 9 bases are a match to TRBD1. The CDR3 sequence is 16 residues long. Germline CDR1 and CDR2: LNHDA and SQIVND (reference sequence). J was trimmed by 2 bases and V by 5 bases; bases with no gene match: 7. CDR3 sequence (DNA): TGTGCCAGTAGTTTAGGGACAGGGAGTGGCAATCAGCCCCAGCATTTT. It is translated as CASSLGTGSGNQPQHF.

This clone was found a few times. The chain carries TRBV2 and TRBJ2-1; tentative D call: TRBD1 (6 bases). The V gene's germline CDR1 is SNHLY and CDR2 FYNNEI. The CDR3 consists of 17 residues. The V and J ends lost 3 bases and 6 bases respectively, with 21 bases between them. The CDR3 DNA sequence: TGTGCCAGCAGTGAGAGATCAGGGGCCTTCATTATCAATGAGCAGTTCTTC. Protein sequence: CASSERSGAFIINEQFF.

The chain carries TRBV4-1 and TRBJ1-1, with 10 bases lining up with TRBD1. V lost 0 bases, J lost 6 bases, and 7 bases stayed unmatched. CDR1 is MGHRA and CDR2 is YSYEKL in the germline V gene. CDR3 size: 16 residues. The CDR3 bases are TGCGCCAGCAGCCAAGATCCGGGGACAGGGGAACCTGAAGCTTTCTTT. This sequence encodes CASSQDPGTGEPEAFF.

The CDR3 coding sequence is TGTGCCAGCAGTTACGTCGGAACAGGGGGTTCTGAAGCTTTCTTT. Residues: CASSYVGTGGSEAFF. J is TRBJ1-1 and V is TRBV6-5; 8 bases are a match to TRBD1. This CDR3 contains 15 residues. CDR1 and CDR2 from the germline V gene are MNHEY and SVGAGI. V gave up 2 bases and J gave up 6 bases; unmatched junction bases: 8.

The rearrangement uses TRBV5-1 and TRBJ2-2, with TRBD2 matching 14 bases. The CDR3 totals 15 residues. V dropped 3 bases and J dropped 7; count of bases not matched to a gene: 2. Germline-derived CDR1 and CDR2 are SGHRS and YFSETQ. As DNA, the CDR3 is TGCGCCAGCAGCTCCGGACTAGCGGGGGGCGGGGAGCTGTTTTTT. This codes for CASSSGLAGGGELFF.

This chain joins TRBV9 and TRBJ2-3; perhaps TRBD1 as D (6 bases). This CDR3 is built from 20 residues. Germline CDR1 SGDLS, CDR2 YYNGEE. The germline V and J ends were trimmed by 0 bases and 0 bases, with 23 bases remaining between them. The CDR3 coding sequence is TGTGCCAGCAGCGTAGATTACAGGGTTGCCGGGAAAGGGAGCACAGATACGCAGTATTTT. Protein sequence: CASSVDYRVAGKGSTDTQYF.

CDR3 region: CAIIPVLGSSYNSPLHF. The CDR3 DNA reads TGTGCCATAATCCCCGTTCTGGGGAGCTCCTATAATTCACCCCTCCACTTT. The V gene is TRBV2, the J gene TRBJ1-6; D ambiguous. V lost 10 bases and J 0 bases, leaving 19 bases between the germline ends. Per the germline V gene, CDR1 is SNHLY and CDR2 is FYNNEI. There are 17 residues in the CDR3.

The chain employs TRBV2 and TRBJ2-7; 15 nucleotides line up with TRBD2. Per the germline V gene, CDR1 is SNHLY and CDR2 is FYNNEI. The CDR3 sequence is 16 residues long. The V and J ends lost 6 bases and 7 bases, in that order; junction bases with no gene match: 10. The CDR3 bases are TGTGCCAGCAGGGGGACTAGCGGGGGGTCCGCGGGAGAGCAGTACTTC. It codes for CASRGTSGGSAGEQYF.

The chain has TRBV19 and TRBJ2-5; 9 bases align to TRBD1. J was trimmed by 7 bases and V by 8 bases; bases with no gene match: 8. There are 13 residues in the CDR3. Per the germline V gene, CDR1 is LNHDA and CDR2 is SQIVND (reference sequence). The DNA of the CDR3 is TGTGCCAGTTCCGGGACAGGGTTGGTGACCCAGTACTTC. This sequence encodes CASSGTGLVTQYF. The complete variable domain, with remaining parts taken from reference TRBV19 and TRBJ2-5, reads DGGITQSPKYLFRKEGQNVTLSCEQNLNHDAMYWYRQDPGQGLRLIYYSQIVNDFQKGDIAEGYSVSREKKESFPLTVTSAQKNPTAFYLCASSGTGLVTQYFGPGTRLLVL.